This T cell receptor beta chain was obtained from a study of CD8 T cells in Susac syndrome. Germline loops: CDR1 DFQATT, CDR2 SNEGSKA (reference sequence). There are 16 residues in the CDR3. V shed 1 base, J shed 0 bases, and the junction held 8 bases outside the gene matches. CD8+ and CD4+ T cells from blood underwent TCR beta sequencing. With random hexamers, roughly 0.5 to 1 ug RNA was reverse transcribed. Multiplex PCR with immunoSEQ amplified the TCR beta CDR3 across 54 Vbeta and 13 Jbeta. TCRdb reprocessed the immunoSEQ multiplex PCR reads via MiXCR and lists one record per CDR3 protein. The sample carries about 110,000 distinct CDR3 sequences, around 95% recorded once.

Sample: CD4+ T cells from PBMCs. The rearrangement joins TRBV20-1 to TRBJ1-1; the match to TRBD1 covers 7 bases. This receptor was identified in a human donor in good health. The CDR3 spells CSARGTGGIMNTEAFF. Here the CDR3 DNA reads TGCAGTGCTAGAGGGACAGGTGGAATCATGAACACTGAAGCTTTCTTT.